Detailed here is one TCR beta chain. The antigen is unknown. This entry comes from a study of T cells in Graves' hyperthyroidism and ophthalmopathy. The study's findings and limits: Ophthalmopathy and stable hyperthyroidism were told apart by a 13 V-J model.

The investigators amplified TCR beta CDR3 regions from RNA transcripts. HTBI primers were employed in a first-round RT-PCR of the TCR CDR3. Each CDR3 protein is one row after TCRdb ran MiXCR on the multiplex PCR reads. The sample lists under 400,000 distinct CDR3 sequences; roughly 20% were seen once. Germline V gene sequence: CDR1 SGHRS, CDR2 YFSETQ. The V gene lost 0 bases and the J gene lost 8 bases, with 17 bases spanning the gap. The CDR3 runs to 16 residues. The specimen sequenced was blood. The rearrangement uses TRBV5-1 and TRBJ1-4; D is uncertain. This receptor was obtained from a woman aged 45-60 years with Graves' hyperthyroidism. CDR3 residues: CASSLAADSEQEKLFF. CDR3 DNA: TGCGCCAGCAGCTTGGCCGCAGACTCAGAGCAGGAAAAACTGTTTTTT. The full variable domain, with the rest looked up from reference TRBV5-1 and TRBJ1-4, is KAGVTQTPRYLIKTRGQQVTLSCSPISGHRSVSWYQQTPGQGLQFLFEYFSETQRNKGNFPGRFSGRQFSNSRSEMNVSTLELGDSALYLCASSLAADSEQEKLFFGSGTQLSVL.